This TCR beta chain emerged from a study of control samples from healthy donors and cancer patients. Method: immunoSEQ multiplex PCR; TCRdb's copy keeps in-frame clones and lacks some. The sample contains roughly 95,000 clones, about nine tenths of which appear only once. The germline V and J ends were trimmed by 0 bases and 7 bases, with 11 bases remaining between them. This CDR3 has 14 residues. Germline V gene data show CDR1 as SGHKS and CDR2 as YYEKEE (reference sequence). This TCR was sampled from a woman in her 30s in good health. Sequenced: blood. V gene TRBV5-5 combines with J gene TRBJ1-5, with D possibly being TRBD1 (6 bases). The CDR3 region is CASSLAFGGQPQHF. CDR3 sequence (DNA): TGTGCCAGCAGCTTGGCTTTTGGGGGCCAGCCCCAGCATTTT.